Listed below are T cell receptor beta chains from one sample, sequenced in a study of siplizumab effects on memory and regulatory T cells. Some clones are missing from TCRdb's copy, which holds only in-frame ones; the method was immunoSEQ multiplex PCR. The sample holds approximately 91,000 clones, 85% to 95% seen once. The sequencing input was CD8+ T cells sorted from blood. These receptors were collected from a human donor in good health. Both conserved end residues are part of each CDR3. D genes are given only for firm matches. The size of a clone is reported for some rows only, either as once, few or many, or as a class for expanded clones.

cdr3_aa: CASSIRGPYNEQFF
cdr3_nt: TGTGCCAGCAGCATCAGGGGGCCGTACAATGAGCAGTTCTTC
d_call: TRBD1
v_call: TRBV2
clone_size: .
j_call: TRBJ2-1

cdr3_aa: CASSLGYGGSYNEQFF
cdr3_nt: TGTGCCAGCAGCTTAGGTTACGGGGGCTCCTACAATGAGCAGTTCTTC
d_call: .
v_call: TRBV7-2
clone_size: .
j_call: TRBJ2-1

cdr3_aa: CASSIDSYEKLFF
cdr3_nt: TGTGCCAGTAGTATAGATTCGTATGAAAAACTGTTTTTT
d_call: .
v_call: TRBV19
clone_size: .
j_call: TRBJ1-4

cdr3_aa: CASSLGVAGVKGTGELFF
cdr3_nt: TGTGCCAGCAGCTTAGGGGTAGCGGGAGTTAAAGGCACCGGGGAGCTGTTTTTT
d_call: TRBD2
v_call: TRBV7-9
clone_size: once
j_call: TRBJ2-2

cdr3_aa: CSAGPTGVEDEQFF
cdr3_nt: TGCAGCGCCGGCCCGACAGGGGTCGAGGATGAGCAGTTCTTC
d_call: TRBD1
v_call: TRBV29-1
clone_size: once
j_call: TRBJ2-1

cdr3_aa: CASSHEGSGLAYEQYF
cdr3_nt: TGCGCCAGCAGCCATGAAGGATCGGGACTAGCCTACGAGCAGTACTTC
d_call: TRBD2
v_call: TRBV4-1
clone_size: .
j_call: TRBJ2-7

cdr3_aa: CASSLSAGPQNEQFF
cdr3_nt: TGTGCCAGCAGTTTATCGGCAGGGCCCCAAAATGAGCAGTTCTTC
d_call: .
v_call: TRBV27
clone_size: .
j_call: TRBJ2-1

cdr3_aa: CASSSNGISTDTQYF
cdr3_nt: TGTGCCAGCAGCTCCAACGGAATAAGCACAGATACGCAGTATTTT
d_call: .
v_call: TRBV7-9
clone_size: .
j_call: TRBJ2-3

cdr3_aa: CASSFRAEAFF
cdr3_nt: TGTGCCAGTTCTTTCCGAGCTGAAGCTTTCTTT
d_call: .
v_call: TRBV19
clone_size: .
j_call: TRBJ1-1

cdr3_aa: CASSPPQVSLRRTEAFF
cdr3_nt: TGTGCCAGCAGCCCACCTCAGGTTTCCCTTAGGAGGACTGAAGCTTTCTTT
d_call: .
v_call: TRBV28
clone_size: .
j_call: TRBJ1-1

cdr3_aa: CASGQGNEQYF
cdr3_nt: TGTGCCAGCGGACAGGGGAACGAGCAGTACTTC
d_call: TRBD1
v_call: TRBV7-9
clone_size: .
j_call: TRBJ2-7